This T cell receptor beta chain was documented in a study of OX40 agonist ivuxolimab in advanced cancers. Concerning this clone itself: Its antigen is not identified.

At cycle 4 day 1, cycle 7 day 1, and baseline, blood was sampled. Notes on the study in general: Still undetermined is the antigen specificity of the expanded peripheral T cells. Some nonresponders also had low normalized T-cell clonal expansion.

Profiled with immunoSEQ multiplex PCR; TCRdb holds only in-frame clones, not every one. The table shows some 77,000 clones, with around nine tenths occurring only once. Trimming took 1 base from V and 4 from J, leaving 14 bases between them. Germline assignment: CDR1 MNHNY and CDR2 SVGAGI (reference sequence). The CDR3 spans 15 residues. The source was CD4+ or CD8+ T cells sorted from blood, collected in a trial of the OX40 agonist ivuxolimab. This TCR was sampled from an adult with an advanced solid tumor such as melanoma, head and neck, liver or kidney cancer. This chain links TRBV6-6 with TRBJ2-7, with D perhaps TRBD1 or TRBD2 (6 bases each). The CDR3 protein is CASSYWGAEGYEQYF. The DNA for the CDR3 is TGTGCCAGCAGTTACTGGGGGGCCGAAGGGTACGAGCAGTACTTC.